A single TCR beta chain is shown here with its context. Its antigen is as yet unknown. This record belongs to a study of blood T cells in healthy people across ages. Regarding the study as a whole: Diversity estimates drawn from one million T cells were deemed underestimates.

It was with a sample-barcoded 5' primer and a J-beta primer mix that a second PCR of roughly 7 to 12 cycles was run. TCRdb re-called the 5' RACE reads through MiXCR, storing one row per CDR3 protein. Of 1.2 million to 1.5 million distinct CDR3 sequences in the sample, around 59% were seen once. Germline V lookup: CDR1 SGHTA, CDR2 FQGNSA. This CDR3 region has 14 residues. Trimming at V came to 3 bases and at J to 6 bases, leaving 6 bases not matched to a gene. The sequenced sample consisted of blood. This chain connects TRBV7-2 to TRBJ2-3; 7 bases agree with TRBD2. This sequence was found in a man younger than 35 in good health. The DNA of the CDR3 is TGTGCCAGCAGCTTTTACCTAGCGGCTGATACGCAGTATTTT. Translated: CASSFYLAADTQYF.